A selection of T cell receptor beta chains follows, all from one sample in a study of T cells in Graves' hyperthyroidism and ophthalmopathy. TCRdb re-analysed the multiplex PCR reads in MiXCR, keeping a single row per CDR3 protein. The repertoire holds approximately 500,000 distinct CDR3 sequences, approximately 44% seen once, with around 7.7% in the top ten. Input material: peripheral blood or thyroid tissue (not recorded which). Every receptor here comes from a woman younger than 30 with Graves' hyperthyroidism. Both conserved end residues are part of each CDR3. D genes are given only for firm matches. Rows may omit the clone size; those that give it use once, few, many or a size class.

d_call: TRBD1; j_call: TRBJ2-6; v_call: TRBV11-3; clone_size: many; cdr3_nt: TGTGCCAGCAGCCCCGCCCTGGGACAGGGGAAAGCTGGGGCCAACGTCCTGACTTTC; cdr3_aa: CASSPALGQGKAGANVLTF
d_call: -; j_call: TRBJ1-5; v_call: TRBV7-9; clone_size: few; cdr3_nt: TGTGCCAGCAGCCCCATACGGACAGCCAATCAGCCCCAGCATTTT; cdr3_aa: CASSPIRTANQPQHF
d_call: TRBD1; j_call: TRBJ1-5; v_call: TRBV27; clone_size: -; cdr3_nt: TGTGCCAGCAGTTTAATGGGGACAGGGGGCCAGCCCCAGCATTTT; cdr3_aa: CASSLMGTGGQPQHF
d_call: -; j_call: TRBJ1-1; v_call: TRBV5-1; clone_size: -; cdr3_nt: TGCGCCAGCAGCTTACATCCGAGGGACACTGAGGCTTCCTTT; cdr3_aa: CASSLHPRDTEASF
d_call: -; j_call: TRBJ2-2; v_call: TRBV19; clone_size: -; cdr3_nt: TGTGCCAGTACAGGCAGGGCGAACACCGGGGAGCTGTTTTTT; cdr3_aa: CASTGRANTGELFF
d_call: TRBD2; j_call: TRBJ2-5; v_call: TRBV6-5; clone_size: -; cdr3_nt: TGTGCCAGCAGTTATAGCGGGAGCCAAGAGACCCAGTACTTC; cdr3_aa: CASSYSGSQETQYF
d_call: -; j_call: TRBJ1-2; v_call: TRBV6-4; clone_size: -; cdr3_nt: TGTGCCAGCAGTGACCCAGGGAGAAACACCTTC; cdr3_aa: CASSDPGRNTF
d_call: TRBD1; j_call: TRBJ1-1; v_call: TRBV19; clone_size: few; cdr3_nt: TGTGCCAGTAGTATTACCAGGGGGCGGACTGAAGCTTTCTTT; cdr3_aa: CASSITRGRTEAFF
d_call: TRBD2; j_call: TRBJ2-2; v_call: TRBV10-3; clone_size: few; cdr3_nt: TGTGCCATTACTAGCGGATTCAACACCGGAGAGCTGTTTTTT; cdr3_aa: CAITSGFNTGELFF
d_call: TRBD2; j_call: TRBJ2-7; v_call: TRBV27; clone_size: -; cdr3_nt: TGTGCCACCAAAGGGTCCCGGGGAGGGTACGAGCAGTACTTC; cdr3_aa: CATKGSRGGYEQYF
d_call: -; j_call: TRBJ1-1; v_call: TRBV11-1; clone_size: -; cdr3_nt: TGTGCCAGCAGCCCGCCGCGGTTGGACACTGAAGCTTTCTTT; cdr3_aa: CASSPPRLDTEAFF
d_call: TRBD1; j_call: TRBJ1-1; v_call: TRBV10-3; clone_size: many; cdr3_nt: TGTGCCATCACAAGGACAGGGTCGAACACTGAAGCTTTCTTT; cdr3_aa: CAITRTGSNTEAFF
d_call: TRBD1; j_call: TRBJ2-5; v_call: TRBV18; clone_size: -; cdr3_nt: TGTGCCAGCTCACCTGCGAACAGGGGAGAGACCCAGTACTTC; cdr3_aa: CASSPANRGETQYF
d_call: TRBD1; j_call: TRBJ2-7; v_call: TRBV6-1; clone_size: -; cdr3_nt: TGTGCCAGCAGGAGGGACAGGGGGCCCACCTACGAGCAGTACTTC; cdr3_aa: CASRRDRGPTYEQYF
d_call: -; j_call: TRBJ2-7; v_call: TRBV24-1; clone_size: -; cdr3_nt: TGTGCCACCAGTGACAGGGCCCACGAGCAGTACTTC; cdr3_aa: CATSDRAHEQYF
d_call: -; j_call: TRBJ1-5; v_call: TRBV19; clone_size: many; cdr3_nt: TGTGCCAGTAAGGAAGAGGCAGGACCGCCCCAGCATTTT; cdr3_aa: CASKEEAGPPQHF
d_call: -; j_call: TRBJ2-7; v_call: TRBV7-9; clone_size: many; cdr3_nt: TGTGCCAGCAGCGCTCAGGGCGAGCGGTACTTC; cdr3_aa: CASSAQGERYF